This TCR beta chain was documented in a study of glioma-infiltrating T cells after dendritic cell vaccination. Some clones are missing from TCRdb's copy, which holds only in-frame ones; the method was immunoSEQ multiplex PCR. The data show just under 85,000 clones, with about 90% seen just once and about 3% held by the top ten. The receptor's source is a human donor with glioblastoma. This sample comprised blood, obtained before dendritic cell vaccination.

The CDR3 sequence is CASRRTTDTQYF. CDR3 bases: TGTGCCAGCAGAAGGACTACAGATACGCAGTATTTT. V gene TRBV5-8 combines with J gene TRBJ2-3; TRBD2 is a possible D gene (5 bases). Looked up from germline, CDR1 is SGHTS and CDR2 is YDEGEE. This CDR3 comprises 12 residues. Trimming pared 5 bases from V and 3 bases from J, leaving 7 bases between.